This section outlines one T cell receptor beta chain sequence together with its context. When the RNA was reverse transcribed, random hexamers were used with an input of about 0.5 to 1 ug. TCRdb ran MiXCR on the immunoSEQ multiplex PCR reads and lists one entry per CDR3 protein. The sample consists of 80,000 or so distinct CDR3 sequences, under 95% of them appearing once. The V end lost 1 base, the J end lost 9 bases, and 11 bases lay between the germline ends. CDR1 is SGHDN and CDR2 is FVKESK in the germline V gene. The CDR3 extends over 13 amino acids. The data are from a study of CD8 T cells in Susac syndrome.

The receptor was isolated from a human donor with Susac syndrome. The genes are TRBV14 and TRBJ2-3; D remains unclear. The sequenced sample consisted of CD4+ T cells from PBMCs. As DNA, the CDR3 is TGTGCCAGCAGCCAAGGGCGAGGCAGCACGCAGTATTTT. Translating it yields CASSQGRGSTQYF.